The 15 T cell receptor beta chains listed next were all sequenced from one sample in a study of T cell changes during pregnancy in multiple sclerosis. The table came from immunoSEQ multiplex PCR; TCRdb's copy has only in-frame clones and leaves some out. The sample has 50,000 or so clones; almost 95% are singletons. Source: CD4+ T cells from peripheral blood mononuclear cells, taken in the third trimester of pregnancy. The source of these receptors is a female donor with multiple sclerosis, enrolled in a pregnancy study.

The chain joins TRBV5-1 to TRBJ2-7, with 7 bases fitting TRBD2. Germline trimming cut 4 bases from V and 0 bases from J; bases unmatched to any gene: 4. Germline CDR1 reads SGHRS; CDR2 reads YFSETQ. This CDR3 contains 14 residues. CDR3 in amino acids: CASSQGTISYEQYF. The CDR3 DNA reads as TGCGCCAGCAGCCAAGGGACTATCTCCTACGAGCAGTACTTC.

In this sample, this clone turned up once. The J gene is TRBJ2-7, the V gene TRBV7-9; 8 nucleotides line up with TRBD1. J lost 4 bases, V lost 4 bases, and 9 bases had no gene match. This CDR3 contains 15 residues. CDR1 SEHNR and CDR2 FQNEAQ come from the germline V gene (reference sequence). Here the CDR3 reads CASSSLSTGGYEQYF. The DNA of the CDR3 is TGTGCCAGCAGCTCACTTAGCACAGGGGGGTACGAGCAGTACTTC.

V gene TRBV9 combines with J gene TRBJ2-3; the D gene is possibly TRBD1 (5 bases). Germline assignment: CDR1 SGDLS and CDR2 YYNGEE. Between the trimmed V and J ends, which lost 0 bases and 7 bases, there was a span of 12 bases. The CDR3 spans 14 residues. CDR3 loop: CASSVDQGFNTQYF. The CDR3 nucleotides are TGTGCCAGCAGCGTAGACCAGGGTTTCAATACGCAGTATTTT.

The V call is TRBV7-2, the J call TRBJ1-1, with D possibly matching TRBD1 (5 bases). CDR3 length equals 13 residues. Germline assignment: CDR1 SGHTA and CDR2 FQGNSA. V lost 5 bases to trimming and J lost 8 bases, with 15 bases between them. The CDR3 reads CASSPRDSPEAFF. CDR3 DNA sequence: TGTGCCAGCAGCCCTAGGGACTCCCCCGAAGCTTTCTTT.

This rearrangement joins TRBV19 to TRBJ2-4, with TRBD2 as a possible D gene (5 bases). This CDR3 spans 12 amino acids. Germline-derived CDR1 and CDR2 are LNHDA and SQIVND (reference sequence). The germline V and J ends were trimmed by 4 bases and 8 bases, with 9 bases remaining between them. CDR3 loop: CASSNGVDIQYF. The CDR3 bases are TGTGCCAGTAGTAACGGGGTGGACATTCAGTACTTC.

This chain links TRBV4-2 with TRBJ1-5, with 8 bases matching TRBD1. CDR1 LGHNA and CDR2 YNFKEQ come from the germline V gene. V was clipped by 4 bases and J by 4 bases; unmatched bases: 15. The CDR3 runs to 18 residues. CDR3 bases: TGTGCCAGCAGCCCACTCCCCGGACAGGGCGAGGGGAATCAGCCCCAGCATTTT. Translating it yields CASSPLPGQGEGNQPQHF.

Only one count was recorded for this clone. The chain employs TRBV7-2 and TRBJ1-1; D might be TRBD1 (6 bases). This CDR3 is built from 15 residues. V was trimmed by 3 bases and J by 4 bases, leaving 15 bases between them. From germline, CDR1 is SGHTA and CDR2 FQGNSA. The CDR3 region is CASSLGLAGATEAFF. In nucleotides, the CDR3 is TGTGCCAGCAGCTTGGGCCTCGCGGGGGCCACTGAAGCTTTCTTT.

The chain links TRBV15 to TRBJ1-1; 8 bases fit TRBD1. After removal of 5 bases from V and 10 bases from J, the junction contained 9 bases not matched to a gene. The V gene's germline CDR1 is LNHNV and CDR2 YYDKDF (reference sequence). The CDR3 runs 13 residues. In DNA, the CDR3 is TGTGCCACCAGCTCCCGACAGGGGTATGGAGCTTTCTTT. Protein product: CATSSRQGYGAFF. Using reference TRBV15 and TRBJ1-1 for the parts outside the CDR3, the full variable domain is DAMVIQNPRYQVTQFGKPVTLSCSQTLNHNVMYWYQQKSSQAPKLLFHYYDKDFNNEADTPDNFQSRRPNTSFCFLDIRSPGLGDTAMYLCATSSRQGYGAFFGQGTRLTVV.

This sequence joins TRBV19 and TRBJ1-6; a weak D match, TRBD1 (6 bases). The V end was cut by 6 bases, the J end by 8 bases, with 11 bases between. Germline V gene sequence: CDR1 LNHDA, CDR2 SQIVND (reference sequence). The CDR3 runs to 13 residues. CDR3 region: CASRTGFYSPLHF. The CDR3 DNA follows: TGTGCCAGTAGGACAGGCTTCTATTCACCCCTCCACTTT.

This chain joins TRBV15 and TRBJ2-2; 11 bases align to TRBD1. Germline V gene sequence: CDR1 LNHNV, CDR2 YYDKDF (reference sequence). This CDR3 spans 14 amino acids. The V gene end was trimmed by 8 bases and the J gene end by 6 bases; junction bases not matched to a gene: 5. Here the CDR3 reads CATGQGAVPGELFF. CDR3 nucleotides: TGTGCCACCGGACAGGGGGCCGTCCCCGGGGAGCTGTTTTTT.

The count of this clone is one. In this CDR3 the conserved last residue, phenylalanine or tryptophan, is missing, so a read error is likely. It is unclear where the CDR3 begins or ends on the DNA, so no DNA is shown, and the CDR3 is as TCRdb lists it. The chain employs TRBV6-4 and TRBJ2-7; TRBD1 is taken as the D call from the table, unchecked against the DNA. A total of 18 residues make up the CDR3, ends included. Germline CDR1 MRHNA, CDR2 SNTAGT. The CDR3 loop reads CASSDEPPPTGKCGRGRL.

The chain joins TRBV6-5 to TRBJ2-4; D is unresolved. V shed 10 bases and J shed 0 bases, with 13 bases lying between them. The CDR3 totals 14 residues. Germline CDR1 is MNHEY and CDR2 is SVGAGI. CDR3 DNA: TGTGCCACCCAGGCGCCAGGAGCCAAAAACATTCAGTACTTC. This translates into CATQAPGAKNIQYF.

The chain carries TRBV6-5 and TRBJ2-1; 8 bases are a match to TRBD2. The length of the CDR3 is 15 residues. Germline V lookup: CDR1 MNHEY, CDR2 SVGAGI. V lost 4 bases, J lost 2 bases, and 4 bases stayed unmatched. CDR3: CASSSGGGPYNEQFF. The CDR3 DNA reads as TGTGCCAGCAGTTCTGGCGGGGGGCCCTACAATGAGCAGTTCTTC.

The genes are TRBV30 and TRBJ2-3, with TRBD1 as a possible D gene (6 bases). Germline CDR1 and CDR2: GTSNPN and SVGIG (reference sequence). The V and J ends lost 0 bases and 6 bases respectively, with 13 bases between them. This CDR3 comprises 14 residues. The DNA for the CDR3 is TGTGCCTGGAGTGTACGGCAGGGGTTTGATACGCAGTATTTT. Residues: CAWSVRQGFDTQYF.

V and J are TRBV9 and TRBJ1-6; D unclear. The ends were cut back, 1 base at V and 0 bases at J, with 8 bases in the middle. There are 16 residues in the CDR3. CDR1 SGDLS and CDR2 YYNGEE come from the germline V gene. The CDR3 loop is CASSVRESSYNSPLHF. Here the CDR3 DNA reads TGTGCCAGCAGCGTAAGGGAGAGCTCCTATAATTCACCCCTCCACTTT.